Below are 15 T cell receptor beta chains sequenced from a single sample in a study of early T cells in non-severe SARS-CoV-2 infection. MiXCR, applied by TCRdb to the 5' RACE reads, yields one record per CDR3 protein. The profile shows more than 65,000 distinct CDR3 sequences, around 4.2% of them singletons. The sequencing used whole blood, collected at baseline. The source is an adult who was a healthcare worker with PCR-confirmed SARS-CoV-2 infection or an uninfected control (not recorded which). The donor label of this sample is uncertain.

This clonotype occurred many times. J is TRBJ2-7 and V is TRBV12-3 or TRBV12-4; a possible D gene is TRBD1 (5 bases). Trimming removed 3 bases from V and 8 bases from J, with 11 bases in between. The CDR3 length is 12 residues. The CDR3 DNA reads TGTGCCAGCAGTTTGCAGGGCGGTAAGCAGTACTTC. Its translation is CASSLQGGKQYF.

This clonotype was observed at least ten times. The chain uses TRBV27 and TRBJ1-2, with TRBD1 matching over 10 bases. The CDR3 length is 15 residues. V lost 7 bases, J lost 7 bases, and 12 bases stayed unmatched. Germline loops: CDR1 MNHEY, CDR2 SMNVEV (reference sequence). DNA for the CDR3: TGTGCCAGCAAAAGGCCTGGACAGGGGGGCTCTGGCTACACCTTC. As protein: CASKRPGQGGSGYTF.

This clonotype has at least ten counts. The chain uses TRBV24-1 and TRBJ2-7; TRBD1 might be the D (6 bases). This CDR3 spans 14 amino acids. The germline V gene has CDR1 KGHDR and CDR2 SFDVKD. Trimming took 4 bases from V and 6 from J, leaving 15 bases between them. In nucleotides, the CDR3 is TGTGCCACCAGTGACGCCCCGGGACAAGGCGAGCAGTACTTC. As protein: CATSDAPGQGEQYF.

This clonotype was seen ten or more times. The chain carries TRBV10-3 and TRBJ1-5; the match to TRBD1 covers 7 bases. V lost 3 bases, J lost 6 bases, and 8 bases stayed unmatched. The CDR3 consists of 15 residues. CDR1 ENHRY and CDR2 SYGVKD come from the germline V gene. The CDR3: CAISERQGGSQPQHF. In DNA form, the CDR3 reads TGTGCCATCAGTGAAAGACAGGGTGGAAGTCAGCCCCAGCATTTT.

This clonotype was counted at least ten times. This chain joins TRBV29-1 and TRBJ1-1, with D possibly matching TRBD1 (5 bases). Germline V gives CDR1 SQVTM, CDR2 ANQGSEA. Trimming left V 7 bases short and J 4 bases short, with 19 bases between. The CDR3 is made up of 14 amino acids. The CDR3 coding sequence is TGCAGCGCCCCCGGAACAGGATCCCGCACTGAAGCTTTCTTT. Its protein product is CSAPGTGSRTEAFF.

This clonotype was seen a handful of times. The chain links TRBV11-2 to TRBJ2-7; perhaps TRBD1 as D (5 bases). The length of the CDR3 is 13 residues. Per the germline V gene, CDR1 is SGHAT and CDR2 is FQNNGV. The V end was cut by 1 base, the J end by 6 bases, with 10 bases between. CDR3 protein: CASSLAQGPEQYF. CDR3 DNA: TGTGCCAGCAGCTTAGCCCAGGGCCCCGAGCAGTACTTC.

V usage is TRBV6-5 and J usage is TRBJ2-3, with 9 bases matching TRBD1. CDR1 MNHEY and CDR2 SVGAGI come from the germline V gene. Trimming at V came to 2 bases and at J to 7 bases, leaving 7 bases not matched to a gene. The CDR3 runs 15 residues. CDR3 coding DNA: TGTGCCAGCAGTTACGAACACAGGGGGCGATATACGCAGTATTTT. Its protein is CASSYEHRGRYTQYF.

This clonotype was observed at least ten times. This chain links TRBV11-2 with TRBJ1-1; a possible D gene is TRBD1 (5 bases). V was shortened by 4 bases and J by 1 base, with 10 bases between the two germline ends. The CDR3 totals 14 residues. Germline V gene data show CDR1 as SGHAT and CDR2 as FQNNGV. Here the CDR3 DNA reads TGTGCCAGCAGCTGGGGACCGACGAACACTGAAGCTTTCTTT. It translates to CASSWGPTNTEAFF.

This clonotype was counted between two and nine times. This chain uses TRBV5-8 with TRBJ2-7, with 11 bases fitting TRBD1. The CDR3 has 15 amino acids. The trim removed 4 bases at V and 2 bases at J, leaving 5 bases unmatched. Germline lookup yields CDR1 SGHTS and CDR2 YDEGEE. Written as DNA, the CDR3 is TGTGCCAGCAGCACCCGGACAGGGGGCCCCTACGAGCAGTACTTC. It is translated as CASSTRTGGPYEQYF.

This clonotype was detected many times. This chain connects TRBV7-3 to TRBJ2-5; 12 bases map to TRBD2. Germline V CDR1 and CDR2: SGHTA, FQGTGA. J was trimmed by 5 bases and V by 5 bases; bases with no gene match: 9. This CDR3 is 16 amino acids long. As DNA, the CDR3 is TGTGCCAGCAGCCCCGGACTAGCGGGGCGAGTGGAGACCCAGTACTTC. Amino acids: CASSPGLAGRVETQYF.

The chain recombines TRBV12-5 with TRBJ2-1; D is unresolved. This CDR3 contains 11 residues. Looked up from germline, CDR1 is LGHNT and CDR2 is FRNRAP. The V and J ends lost 3 bases and 9 bases respectively, with 6 bases between them. CDR3 sequence: CASGLISEQFF. As DNA, the CDR3 is TGTGCTAGTGGTTTAATAAGTGAGCAGTTCTTC.

This chain connects TRBV6-5 to TRBJ1-1; unclear D gene. Germline V gene lookup returns CDR1 MNHEY and CDR2 SVGAGI. CDR3 length: 14 residues. V lost 6 bases and J 0 bases, leaving 11 bases between the germline ends. The CDR3 region is CASSSRLMNTEAFF. The CDR3 DNA is TGTGCCAGCAGCAGCAGGTTGATGAACACTGAAGCTTTCTTT.

The rearrangement joins TRBV12-3 or TRBV12-4 to TRBJ1-4; no definite D call. The V end lost 1 base, the J end lost 4 bases, and 10 bases lay between the germline ends. The CDR3 covers 15 residues. As DNA, the CDR3 is TGTGCCAGCAGTTTAGAAAACAGTTTTAATGAAAAACTGTTTTTT. This codes for CASSLENSFNEKLFF.

V gene TRBV5-1 combines with J gene TRBJ1-1; TRBD1 agrees at 12 bases. V trimming: 4 bases; J trimming: 4 bases; junction bases outside the gene matches: 8. Germline V gene data show CDR1 as SGHRS and CDR2 as YFSETQ. The CDR3 sequence is 16 residues long. The DNA for the CDR3 is TGCGCCAGCAGCGAGGGACAGGGGGCCCTGGGCACTGAAGCTTTCTTT. Protein: CASSEGQGALGTEAFF. Complete variable domain (other parts from reference TRBV5-1 and TRBJ1-1): KAGVTQTPRYLIKTRGQQVTLSCSPISGHRSVSWYQQTPGQGLQFLFEYFSETQRNKGNFPGRFSGRQFSNSRSEMNVSTLELGDSALYLCASSEGQGALGTEAFFGQGTRLTVV.

Turning to this clonotype: Since a much larger clone is just one base distant, this may be a read error. The rearrangement uses TRBV28 and TRBJ2-5; D call uncertain. Per the germline V gene, CDR1 is MDHEN and CDR2 is SYDVKM. This CDR3 has 11 residues. CDR3 loop: CASTAQDTQYF. The CDR3 DNA reads as TGTGCCAGCACCGCACAAGACACCCAGTACTTC.